This paragraph reports one T cell receptor (beta chain). This clone was recorded a few times. Its antigen target is currently unknown. No per-base quality is available; no much larger clone lies one base away. TCRbeta CDR3 regions were amplified from genomic DNA using the immunoSEQ Assay, a bias-controlled multiplex PCR. Regarding the original processing steps: Within the assay, amplification of reference gene primers was used to estimate how many nucleated cells each sample contained. To quantify the absolute abundance of each unique TCRbeta CDR3 rearrangement, sequence reads were collapsed and filtered. Productive Simpson clonality was computed per sample as the square root of Simpson's diversity index over productive rearrangements. The immuneACCESS repertoire file appears here via TCRdb, limited to in-frame rearrangements. These files lack a portion of the clones; in checked studies, under half of the deficit traces to unresolved V genes, and the cause of the others is not known. V, J and clone size are taken as reported in that table, and D and trimming were inferred from the DNA itself. The sample has about 310,000 clones on record, about nine tenths of them singletons. Less than 3.5% of the sample comes from the top ten.

One collaborating source in Seattle enrolled patients while the patients were actively infected and followed the patients over time throughout the course of disease. The collaborating institutions used their own protocols to collect whole blood in K2EDTA tubes. Collaborator samples were shipped for TCRbeta analysis as frozen whole blood, isolated PBMCs, or DNA extracted from either sample type. The sample originates from a study of blood T cell repertoires in COVID-19 (dated by TCRdb to between 2020 and 2021). Study-wide context: The collaborator samples originated in the United States, Italy and Spain and spanned the acute and convalescent phases of COVID-19. The prospective study material was composed of cDNA or gDNA derived from T cells, B-cell-depleted T cells, or PBMCs. Deeply sampled blood TCRbeta repertoires from subjects exposed to, actively infected with, or recovered from COVID-19 were included in the dataset. The repertoires were released in a freely available public database intended as a resource for research on the immune response to SARS-CoV-2. The samples were drawn from two sources: the first 160 participants of the ongoing ImmuneRACE study, and some 1,300 subjects contributed by 6 global collaborators. A de-identified subject ID, COVID-19 status, age in years and sex were almost always included in the sample metadata. Where available, HLA class I and class II types were taken from metadata supplied by the sample provider and were not determined by assay-based typing.

Study-wide findings and limitations: The quantity of clinical and demographic metadata differed by source and by participant and was supplied without curation.

Sequencing was performed on peripheral blood. The clonotype comes from a woman aged 30 to 39 with COVID-19, enrolled during active disease.

The DNA sequence is as follows: TGCGCCAGCAGCGCCACAAGTCAGCCCCAGCATTTT. Its amino acids are CASSATSQPQHF. The chain joins TRBV10-1 to TRBJ1-5, with no confidently assigned D gene. The CDR3 measures 12 amino acids from cysteine to phenylalanine. Kept here is only the CDR3 DNA, which spans 36 bases and is read in frame from base 1. V and J lose 6 bases and 6 bases, and a span of 9 bases separates them. The germline V gene encodes CDR1 WNHNN and CDR2 SYGVQD (reference sequence).